Presented here are 27 T cell receptor beta chains from one specimen sequenced in a study of neurological immune-mediated disorders (dated by TCRdb to about 2019). Library preparation employed 5' RACE. TCRdb names Illumina HiSeq 2500 as the instrument used. The public reads were reprocessed in TCRdb via fastp at Q25 and MiXCR, keeping in-frame beta chains. Entries are consolidated by CDR3 protein sequence, retaining the most common genes and DNA. In all, the sample holds 50,000 to 60,000 distinct CDR3 sequences, and about 2.5% of those were seen once. The biggest ten clones account for approximately 3% of the sample. Specimen: PBMCs. These receptors were obtained from a man in his fifties or sixties with multiple sclerosis.

This clonotype was detected many times. The chain recombines TRBV6-6 with TRBJ2-7, with 10 bases that match TRBD2. The CDR3 runs to 14 residues. Germline V gives CDR1 MNHNY, CDR2 SVGAGI (reference sequence). Trimming at V came to 6 bases and at J to 2 bases, leaving 4 bases not matched to a gene. The CDR3 DNA sequence: TGTGCCAGCAGGCAGAGCGGGGGGGCCTACGAGCAGTACTTC. This gives the protein CASRQSGGAYEQYF.

This clonotype was counted ten times or more. The chain has TRBV7-8 and TRBJ1-3, with a tentative D call TRBD1 (5 bases). The CDR3 sequence is 16 residues long. Trimming removed 2 bases from V and 3 bases from J, with 14 bases in between. CDR1 is SGHVS, CDR2 FQNEAQ, per germline. CDR3 coding DNA: TGTGCCAGCAGCTTACGCGTCCGGGACGGTGGAAACACCATATATTTT. Amino acid sequence: CASSLRVRDGGNTIYF. The entire variable domain, with the rest obtained from reference TRBV7-8 and TRBJ1-3, is as follows: GAGVSQSPRYKVAKRGQDVALRCDPISGHVSLFWYQQALGQGPEFLTYFQNEAQLDKSGLPSDRFFAERPEGSVSTLKIQRTQQEDSAVYLCASSLRVRDGGNTIYFGEGSWLTVV.

This clonotype was detected many times. V is TRBV12-3 or TRBV12-4 and J is TRBJ1-1, with D possibly being TRBD1 (6 bases). With 2 bases removed from V and 13 bases from J, the gap between germline ends came to 20 bases. This CDR3 region has 14 residues. The CDR3 loop reads CASSLNRVNRVVFF. CDR3 coding DNA: TGTGCCAGCAGTTTAAACAGGGTAAATCGCGTGGTTTTCTTT.

In its sample, this clonotype was seen many times. This chain uses TRBV20-1 with TRBJ2-5, with D maybe TRBD2 (6 bases). CDR3 length: 14 amino acids. The germline gives CDR1 DFQATT, CDR2 SNEGSKA (reference sequence). Trimming took off 5 bases at V and 1 base at J, with 14 bases between the two ends. The CDR3 bases are TGCAGTGCTTATATTAGCGGCACCCAAGAGACCCAGTACTTC. It specifies CSAYISGTQETQYF.

This clonotype was seen many times. This rearrangement joins TRBV25-1 to TRBJ2-2; TRBD2 aligns across 7 bases. The CDR3 contains 14 residues. Trimming removed 6 bases from V and 1 base from J; junction bases left unmatched: 2. Germline CDR1 and CDR2: MGHDK and SYGVNS. The CDR3 nucleotides read TGTGCCAGCAGGCGGGGGTGGAACACCGGGGAGCTGTTTTTT. It codes for CASRRGWNTGELFF.

This clonotype was picked up many times. This chain links TRBV20-1 with TRBJ1-2; D may be TRBD1 (6 bases). Looked up from germline, CDR1 is DFQATT and CDR2 is SNEGSKA (reference sequence). The V and J ends lost 6 bases and 3 bases respectively, with 14 bases between them. The CDR3 consists of 13 residues. The CDR3, as DNA: TGCAGTGCAAGCGGGGGGCTCCACTATGGCTACACCTTC. Translating it yields CSASGGLHYGYTF.

This clonotype was seen repeatedly, ten times or more. V usage is TRBV20-1 and J usage is TRBJ2-1; D is uncertain. Trimming cost V 4 bases and J 7 bases, with 17 bases left between them. The CDR3 sequence is 14 residues long. Germline lookup yields CDR1 DFQATT and CDR2 SNEGSKA (reference sequence). The CDR3 loop reads CSATRQIGYNEQFF. The CDR3 nucleotides are TGCAGTGCTACCAGACAAATTGGATATAATGAGCAGTTCTTC.

This clonotype was seen at least ten times. The chain recombines TRBV21-1 with TRBJ2-7; the table's D call, TRBD1, was not checked against the DNA. TRBV21-1 is a pseudogene segment. The CDR3 runs 13 residues. The CDR3 nucleotides are TGTGCCAACAATCCGGGACAGATCTACGAGCAGTACTTC. Its translation: CANNPGQIYEQYF.

Many counts were recorded for this clonotype. The chain recombines TRBV6-1 with TRBJ2-3; D gene ambiguous. Germline lookup yields CDR1 MNHNS and CDR2 SASEGT. The CDR3 is 12 amino acids. Trimming took off 2 bases at V and 10 bases at J, with 10 bases between the two ends. The CDR3 DNA follows: TGTGCCAGCAGTGAAAAAATCGCACCGCAGTATTTT. It is translated as CASSEKIAPQYF.

This clonotype is medium-sized within its sample. The V and J genes are TRBV12-3 or TRBV12-4 and TRBJ1-5, with D tentatively TRBD1 (5 bases). This CDR3 spans 12 amino acids. Deletions cut 9 bases from V and 6 bases from J, with 12 bases between. The CDR3: CASRGGSQPQHF. Written as DNA, the CDR3 is TGTGCCAGTCGGGGGGGGAGTCAGCCCCAGCATTTT.

This clonotype was found many times. This chain connects TRBV27 to TRBJ1-1; no reliable D call. The CDR3 covers 15 residues. Germline V gene data show CDR1 as MNHEY and CDR2 as SMNVEV (reference sequence). The germline V and J ends were trimmed by 3 bases and 0 bases, with 11 bases remaining between them. The chain's CDR3 is CASSLQIPMNTEAFF. CDR3 DNA sequence: TGTGCCAGCAGTTTGCAGATCCCCATGAACACTGAAGCTTTCTTT.

This clonotype has ten or more counts. This chain links TRBV6-2 or TRBV6-3 with TRBJ2-5, with 9 bases that match TRBD1. Unmatched junction bases numbered 8, after V lost 6 bases and J lost 3 bases. The CDR3 extends over 15 amino acids. Per the germline V gene, CDR1 is MNHEY and CDR2 is SVGEGT. The DNA of the CDR3 is TGTGCCAGCAGCCAGATCGGGACAGGGAAAGAGACCCAGTACTTC. It is translated as CASSQIGTGKETQYF.

This clonotype was seen ten or more times. The rearrangement links TRBV11-2 to TRBJ2-3; D not resolved. The germline V gene encodes CDR1 SGHAT and CDR2 FQNNGV. The CDR3 is made up of 12 amino acids. Trimming took off 5 bases at V and 9 bases at J, with 12 bases between the two ends. The DNA of the CDR3 is TGTGCCAGCAGCCCCGGGCCATTAACGCAGTATTTT. Translation gives CASSPGPLTQYF.

This clonotype was seen ten or more times. This CDR3 reads CTAKRGRSGELFF. In nucleotides, the CDR3 is TGCACCGCCAAGAGGGGTCGGTCCGGGGAGCTGTTTTTT. V usage is TRBV20-1 and J usage is TRBJ2-2, with D possibly called TRBD1 or TRBD2 (5 bases each). This CDR3 spans 13 amino acids. Germline V gene lookup returns CDR1 DFQATT and CDR2 SNEGSKA (reference sequence).

There are many counts of this clonotype. V and J are TRBV6-5 and TRBJ1-2; no clear D. V lost 0 bases and J 7 bases, leaving 6 bases between the germline ends. CDR1 MNHEY and CDR2 SVGAGI come from the germline V gene. This CDR3 has 12 residues. The CDR3 region is CASSYSSGGYTF. CDR3 nucleotides: TGTGCCAGCAGTTACTCTAGCGGTGGCTACACCTTC.

This clonotype occurred many times. The CDR3 is CSVGHLGSPLHF. CDR3 sequence (DNA): TGCAGCGTTGGACACCTAGGTTCACCCCTCCACTTT. V is TRBV29-1 and J is TRBJ1-6; D is uncertain. With 4 bases removed from V and 9 bases from J, the gap between germline ends came to 10 bases. This CDR3 contains 12 residues. CDR1 is SQVTM, CDR2 ANQGSEA, per germline.

This clonotype was seen ten or more times. V usage is TRBV15 and J usage is TRBJ1-6, with D unclear. The V gene's germline CDR1 is LNHNV and CDR2 YYDKDF (reference sequence). CDR3 size: 15 residues. Trimming pared 5 bases from V and 7 bases from J, leaving 15 bases between. CDR3 sequence: CATSRAVVTNSPLHF. For the CDR3, the DNA is TGTGCCACCAGCCGGGCCGTTGTAACGAATTCACCCCTCCACTTT. Full variable domain (outside the CDR3, taken from reference TRBV15 and TRBJ1-6): DAMVIQNPRYQVTQFGKPVTLSCSQTLNHNVMYWYQQKSSQAPKLLFHYYDKDFNNEADTPDNFQSRRPNTSFCFLDIRSPGLGDTAMYLCATSRAVVTNSPLHFGNGTRLTVT.

The sample holds many counts of this clonotype. This chain connects TRBV7-6 to TRBJ1-6; 7 bases agree with TRBD1. Germline assignment: CDR1 SGHVS and CDR2 FNYEAQ. The CDR3 sequence is 15 residues long. With 5 bases clipped from V and 7 bases from J, the junction kept 8 bases outside the gene matches. The CDR3 coding sequence is TGTGCCAGCAGCCTAAGCGGACAGGCGAATTCACCCCTCCACTTT. It yields the protein CASSLSGQANSPLHF.

This clonotype was counted many times. V is TRBV5-6 and J is TRBJ1-4, with a possible D match to TRBD1 (5 bases). The CDR3 sequence is 15 residues long. The V and J ends lost 1 base and 0 bases respectively, with 7 bases between them. Germline lookup yields CDR1 SGHDT and CDR2 YYEEEE. The CDR3 sequence is CASSLRGPTNEKLFF. The CDR3 DNA reads as TGTGCCAGCAGCTTGAGGGGACCAACTAATGAAAAACTGTTTTTT.

This clonotype was detected ten times or more. This chain uses TRBV19 with TRBJ2-7, with D possibly matching TRBD1 (6 bases). Germline V gene data show CDR1 as LNHDA and CDR2 as SQIVND (reference sequence). CDR3 length: 14 residues. V gave up 10 bases and J gave up 5 bases, with 21 bases separating them. The CDR3 sequence is CATRAPDRPHEQYF. In nucleotides, the CDR3 is TGTGCCACTCGAGCTCCGGACAGACCCCACGAGCAGTACTTC.

For this clonotype: Likely a read error: the CDR3 ends without its conserved phenylalanine or tryptophan. The chain recombines TRBV10-3 with TRBJ2-1; D may be TRBD2 (6 bases). CDR3 length: 12 amino acids. Germline CDR1 ENHRY, CDR2 SYGVKD. Deletions cut 10 bases from V and 8 bases from J, with 15 bases between. The CDR3 DNA sequence: TGTGCCACCTGGAGGGGTTATTATGAGCAGTTCAAC. Amino acids: CATWRGYYEQFN.

There are many counts of this clonotype. This CDR3 is CASSPGGGSSGNTIYF. CDR3 DNA: TGTGCCAGCAGTCCCGGGGGAGGGTCGAGTGGAAACACCATATATTTT. The chain couples TRBV28 to TRBJ1-3; a possible D gene is TRBD1 (5 bases). Trimming removed 5 bases at V and 3 bases at J, with 17 bases between. CDR3 length: 16 amino acids. Germline values: CDR1 MDHEN, CDR2 SYDVKM.

This clonotype occurred many times. This chain uses TRBV5-1 with TRBJ2-1; 14 bases are shared with TRBD2. This CDR3 region has 14 residues. The germline V gene encodes CDR1 SGHRS and CDR2 YFSETQ. The trim removed 7 bases at V and 7 bases at J, leaving 4 bases unmatched. The CDR3 loop reads CASLGLAGGNEQFF. In DNA form, the CDR3 reads TGCGCCAGCCTAGGACTAGCGGGGGGTAATGAGCAGTTCTTC.

This clonotype showed up many times. The chain is built from TRBV7-9 and TRBJ1-5; D gene unclear. Trimming cost V 5 bases and J 5 bases, with 10 bases left between them. CDR1 is SEHNR, CDR2 FQNEAQ, per germline (reference sequence). This CDR3 has 13 residues. The CDR3 DNA follows: TGTGCCAGCAGCCCTGACCCCTATCAGCCCCAGCATTTT. It specifies CASSPDPYQPQHF. The full variable domain, its missing parts supplied by reference TRBV7-9 and TRBJ1-5, is DTGVSQNPRHKITKRGQNVTFRCDPISEHNRLYWYRQTLGQGPEFLTYFQNEAQLEKSRLLSDRFSAERPKGSFSTLEIQRTEQGDSAMYLCASSPDPYQPQHFGDGTRLSIL.

This clonotype was observed a few times. The chain combines TRBV6-1 with TRBJ2-7, with D possibly TRBD2 on 6 matching bases. This CDR3 region has 14 residues. The germline gives CDR1 MNHNS, CDR2 SASEGT. The ends were cut back, 6 bases at V and 3 bases at J, with 15 bases in the middle. As DNA, the CDR3 is TGTGCCAGCAGAGCCGGGACTGTAGTCTACGAGCAGTACTTC. Translated: CASRAGTVVYEQYF.

This clonotype was observed at least ten times. V is TRBV5-1 and J is TRBJ2-2; perhaps TRBD1 as D (5 bases). CDR1 is SGHRS and CDR2 is YFSETQ in the germline V gene. The CDR3 extends over 12 amino acids. Trimming stripped 4 bases from V and 7 bases from J, with 8 bases between. The CDR3 nucleotides read TGCGCCAGCAGCCCCCAGGGCGGGGAGCTGTTTTTT. It yields the protein CASSPQGGELFF.

In this sample, this clonotype turned up many times. The rearrangement uses TRBV12-3 or TRBV12-4 and TRBJ2-7; 8 bases fit TRBD2. The CDR3 has 14 residues. J gave up 3 bases and V 3 bases, and 4 bases lay outside the gene matches. Here the CDR3 DNA reads TGTGCCAGCAGTTTTAGCGGGGTCCTCTACGAGCAGTACTTC. This translates into CASSFSGVLYEQYF.